This TCR beta chain was identified during a study of blood T cell repertoires in COVID-19. The CDR3 runs 12 residues. Germline V gives CDR1 SQVTM, CDR2 ANQGSEA. V gave up 4 bases and J gave up 4 bases, with 10 bases separating them. Clones were sequenced by immunoSEQ multiplex PCR, and TCRdb holds only the in-frame ones, with some missing. There are about 180,000 clones in the sample; roughly four fifths occur only once, and over 6% lies in the top ten. The chain links TRBV29-1 to TRBJ1-2; possibly TRBD1 for D (6 bases). Sequencing was done on a sample of peripheral blood. The clonotype was recovered from a woman in her 70s with COVID-19, enrolled during active disease. The CDR3 DNA reads TGCAGCGTTGTCAGGGGCGGCTATGGCTACACCTTC. It translates to CSVVRGGYGYTF.